This T cell receptor (beta chain) originates from a study of cytomegalovirus exposure and HLA in healthy donors. Study information: Earlier, 117 million unique TCR beta sequences were recovered from approximately 200 million T cells by an analysis.

The CDR3 contains 16 residues. Germline loops: CDR1 SGHNT, CDR2 YYREEE (reference sequence). Losses at the gene ends were 0 bases for V and 0 bases for J; bases not matched to a gene: 4. Primers included in the PCR were 60 Vbeta and 13 Jbeta primers. Profiled with immunoSEQ multiplex PCR; TCRdb holds only in-frame clones, not every one. This sample carries more than 40,000 clones, with about a sixth going to the ten biggest clones. The chain is built from TRBV5-4 and TRBJ2-3; 7 positions match TRBD1. The sample consisted of PBMCs. This receptor was identified in a male donor in good health and CMV-seronegative. The CDR3 protein is CASSLAGGRSTDTQYF. The CDR3 DNA sequence: TGTGCCAGCAGCTTGGCAGGGGGAAGGAGCACAGATACGCAGTATTTT.